Described below is a single T cell receptor beta chain sequence and its context. The target antigen is unknown. V gave up 0 bases and J gave up 7 bases; unmatched junction bases: 3. The germline V gene encodes CDR1 SGHRS and CDR2 YFSETQ. The CDR3 is made up of 13 amino acids. The study ran its PCR with 60 Vbeta and 13 Jbeta primers. Sequencing used immunoSEQ multiplex PCR; TCRdb keeps in-frame clones, though not all of them. The sample totals about 170,000 clones. The record originates from a study of cytomegalovirus exposure and HLA in healthy donors. Study-wide background: Some 85 million unique TCRs, all from HLA-typed donors, were included in an early release of the data.

Broader study findings: The Asian-associated ancestry cluster reportedly had fewer N-insertions than the approximately 670-donor mean in a later analysis. Upon later analysis, HLA-associated TCR beta chains proved more clonally expanded than other, equally common chains.

The source material was PBMCs. The chain joins TRBV5-1 to TRBJ1-1; TRBD1 aligns across 7 bases. This clonotype was sampled from a woman aged 55-69 years in good health and CMV-seronegative. The CDR3 DNA is TGCGCCAGCAGCTTGGAGGGGGCGGTTGAAGCTTTCTTT. Its protein product is CASSLEGAVEAFF.